These 2 T cell receptor beta chains share one sample of origin, sequenced in a study of early T cells in non-severe SARS-CoV-2 infection. Each CDR3 protein gets one entry after TCRdb re-called the 5' RACE reads with MiXCR. This table holds under 35,000 distinct CDR3 sequences, roughly 3% found once. The sequenced sample consisted of whole blood. All receptors derive from an adult who was a healthcare worker with PCR-confirmed SARS-CoV-2 infection or an uninfected control (not recorded which).

This clonotype was seen ten or more times. The chain couples TRBV5-4 to TRBJ2-2, with D unclear. This CDR3 spans 13 amino acids. Germline CDR1 reads SGHNT; CDR2 reads YYREEE (reference sequence). Deletions cut 4 bases from V and 4 bases from J, with 8 bases between. CDR3 region: CASSPDATGELFF. As DNA, the CDR3 is TGTGCCAGCAGCCCAGATGCCACCGGGGAGCTGTTTTTT.

There are many counts of this clonotype. The chain links TRBV3-1 to TRBJ1-2; D gene uncertain. V was shortened by 0 bases and J by 0 bases, with 2 bases between the two germline ends. CDR3 length: 13 residues. Germline V gene lookup returns CDR1 LGHDT and CDR2 YNNKEL (reference sequence). The CDR3 region has the DNA TGTGCCAGCAGCCAAGACACTAACTATGGCTACACCTTC. Residues: CASSQDTNYGYTF.